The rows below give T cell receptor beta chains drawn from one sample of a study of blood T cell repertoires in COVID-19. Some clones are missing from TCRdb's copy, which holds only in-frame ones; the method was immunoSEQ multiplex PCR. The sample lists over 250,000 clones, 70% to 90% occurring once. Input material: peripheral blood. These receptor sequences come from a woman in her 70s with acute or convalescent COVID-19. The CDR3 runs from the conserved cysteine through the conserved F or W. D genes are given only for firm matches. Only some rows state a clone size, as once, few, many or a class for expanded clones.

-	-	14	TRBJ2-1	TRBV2	TGTGCCAGCAGTGACCGGACGGGGTACGATGAGCAGTTCTTC	CASSDRTGYDEQFF
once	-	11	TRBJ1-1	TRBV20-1	TGCAGTGCTGGGGCCGGGCCTGAAGCTTTCTTT	CSAGAGPEAFF
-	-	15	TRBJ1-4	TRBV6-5	TGTGCCAGCAGTTACCTGCGAGGGGGGGATGAAAAACTGTTTTTT	CASSYLRGGDEKLFF
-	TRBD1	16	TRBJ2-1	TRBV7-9	TGTGCCAGCAGCTTAATCGGGACAGGGAATTACAATGAGCAGTTCTTC	CASSLIGTGNYNEQFF
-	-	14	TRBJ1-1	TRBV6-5	TGTGCCAGCAGCGCCAATACGGGTTACTCTGAAGCTTTCTTT	CASSANTGYSEAFF
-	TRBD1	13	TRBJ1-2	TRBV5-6	TGTGCCAGCAGCCCACGACAGGGGAGTGGCTACACCTTC	CASSPRQGSGYTF
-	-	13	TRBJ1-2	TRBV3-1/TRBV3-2	TGTGCCAGCAGCCAAAACTCCAACAGCGGCTACACCTTC	CASSQNSNSGYTF
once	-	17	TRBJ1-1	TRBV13	TGTGCCAGCAGCTTATCGATAGGGCTTGGGGCGAACACTGAAGCTTTCTTT	CASSLSIGLGANTEAFF
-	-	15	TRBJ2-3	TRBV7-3	TGTGCCAGCAGCTTAAGTGGGACACCCACAGATACGCAGTATTTT	CASSLSGTPTDTQYF
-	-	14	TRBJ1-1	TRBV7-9	TGTGCCAGCAGCTTAGTCTCGGGATACCCTGAAGCTTTCTTT	CASSLVSGYPEAFF
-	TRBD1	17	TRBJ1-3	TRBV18	TGTGCCAGCTCGACTCAGGGACAGGGGGCCACTGGAAACACCATATATTTT	CASSTQGQGATGNTIYF
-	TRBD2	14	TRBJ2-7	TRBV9	TGTGCCAGCAGCCCCCGGGGGGGGCAGCGGGAGCAGTACTTC	CASSPRGGQREQYF
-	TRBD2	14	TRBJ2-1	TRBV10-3	TGTGCCATCAGGGGGACTAGCGGGCCCAATGAGCAGTTCTTC	CAIRGTSGPNEQFF
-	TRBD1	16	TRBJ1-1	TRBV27	TGTGCCAGCAGCCGAGTGACAGGGGTCGGGAACACTGAAGCTTTCTTT	CASSRVTGVGNTEAFF
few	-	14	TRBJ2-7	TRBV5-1	TGCGCCAGCAGCTTGTCCGGCGGAAACTACGAGCAGTACTTC	CASSLSGGNYEQYF
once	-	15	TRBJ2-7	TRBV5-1	TGCGCCAGCAGCTTGGCCTGGCGGGGTTTCTACGAGCAGTACTTC	CASSLAWRGFYEQYF
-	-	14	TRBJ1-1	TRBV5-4	TGTGCCAGCAGCCCCGAGGCCCGGAACACTGAAGCTTTCTTT	CASSPEARNTEAFF
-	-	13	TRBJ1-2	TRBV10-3	TGTGCCACCCAGGGGTACCCAAACTATGGCTACACCTTC	CATQGYPNYGYTF
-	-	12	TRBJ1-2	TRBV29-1	TGCAGCGTTGGTGGGCAGGGGAAAGGCTACACCTTC	CSVGGQGKGYTF
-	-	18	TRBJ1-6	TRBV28	TGTGCCAGCAGTTTGGGGGCTCGGAGGCTCATCTATAATTCACCCCTCCACTTT	CASSLGARRLIYNSPLHF
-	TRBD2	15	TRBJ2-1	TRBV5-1	TGCGCCAGCAGCATAAGCGGGGGGTCGTACAATGAGCAGTTCTTC	CASSISGGSYNEQFF
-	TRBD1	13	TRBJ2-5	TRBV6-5	TGTGCCAGCACGACAGGGGGCAGGGAGACCCAGTACTTC	CASTTGGRETQYF
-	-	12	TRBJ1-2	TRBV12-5	TGTGCTAGTGGAATAGACGGGTATGGCTACACCTTC	CASGIDGYGYTF
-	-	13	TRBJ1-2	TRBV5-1	TGCGCCAGCACCCGGCAGGGGAACTATGGCTACACCTTC	CASTRQGNYGYTF
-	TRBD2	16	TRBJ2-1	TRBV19	TGTGCCAGTAGTAGCGCGCGGACTAGCGGCTACAATGAGCAGTTCTTC	CASSSARTSGYNEQFF
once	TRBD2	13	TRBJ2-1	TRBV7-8	TGTGCCAGCTGTCGGACTAGCCGGAATGAGCAGTTCTTC	CASCRTSRNEQFF
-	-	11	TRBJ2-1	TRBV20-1	TGCAGTGCTAGAGCCAGGAATGAGCAGTTCTTC	CSARARNEQFF
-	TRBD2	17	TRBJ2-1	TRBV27	TGTGCCAGCAGTCCCCGACTAGCGGGGGGGACTGGCAATGAGCAGTTCTTC	CASSPRLAGGTGNEQFF
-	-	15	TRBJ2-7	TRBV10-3	TGTGCCATCAGTGGGATCTCGGGGGGCGTCTACGAGCAGTACTTC	CAISGISGGVYEQYF